A single sample gave rise to the 2 T cell receptor beta chains below, sequenced in a study of CD8+ T cells in alopecia areata. Treatment specified: oral pan-JAK inhibitor, 5-10 mg twice daily. cDNA reverse transcribed from extracted RNA served as the sequencing template. The data were produced by immunoSEQ multiplex PCR, yet TCRdb's version contains in-frame clones alone and is incomplete. The data hold 150,000 to 200,000 clones, with about 55% observed a single time. Material: CD8+ T cells sorted from blood, obtained at week 24, from a patient treated with tofacitinib. The receptors here all came from a human donor with alopecia areata.

The rearrangement uses TRBV28 and TRBJ2-1; TRBD2 matches at 12 bases. Looked up from germline, CDR1 is MDHEN and CDR2 is SYDVKM. The V and J ends lost 6 bases and 9 bases, in that order; junction bases with no gene match: 6. CDR3 length equals 14 residues. CDR3 loop: CASRASGGAGEQFF. For the CDR3, the DNA is TGTGCCAGCAGAGCTAGCGGGGGGGCAGGTGAGCAGTTCTTC.

CDR3 DNA: TGCGCCAGCAGCTCCAAGGGAACCGGGGAGCTGTTTTTT. Residues: CASSSKGTGELFF. V and J are TRBV5-1 and TRBJ2-2; no firm D call. Germline lookup yields CDR1 SGHRS and CDR2 YFSETQ. V lost 3 bases to trimming and J lost 5 bases, with 8 bases between them. The CDR3 sequence is 13 residues long.